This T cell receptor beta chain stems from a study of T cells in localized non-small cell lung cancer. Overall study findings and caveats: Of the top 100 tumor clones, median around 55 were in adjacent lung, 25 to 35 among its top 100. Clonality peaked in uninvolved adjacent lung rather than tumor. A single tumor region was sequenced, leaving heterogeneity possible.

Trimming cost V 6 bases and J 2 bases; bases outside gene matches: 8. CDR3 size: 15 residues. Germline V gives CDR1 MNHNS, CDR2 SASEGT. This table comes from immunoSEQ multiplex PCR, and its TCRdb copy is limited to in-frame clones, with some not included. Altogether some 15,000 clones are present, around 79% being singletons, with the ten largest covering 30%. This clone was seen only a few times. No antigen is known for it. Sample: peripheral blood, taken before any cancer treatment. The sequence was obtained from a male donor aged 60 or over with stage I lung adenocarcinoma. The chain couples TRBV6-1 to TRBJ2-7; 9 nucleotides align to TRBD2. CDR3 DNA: TGTGCCAGCAGCGGCGGGGGGGGACAGACCTACGAGCAGTACTTC. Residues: CASSGGGGQTYEQYF.